This paragraph reports one TCR beta chain. The data were obtained in a study of blood T cells in healthy people across ages. Using a J-beta primer mix together with a sample-barcoded 5' primer, a second PCR was run for roughly 6 to 12 cycles. One entry per CDR3 protein results from TCRdb running MiXCR on the 5' RACE reads. The data contain about 970,000 distinct CDR3 sequences, 45% to 60% of them singletons. Germline assignment: CDR1 LNHNV and CDR2 YYDKDF (reference sequence). V lost 0 bases to trimming and J lost 4 bases; unmatched junction nucleotides: 5. CDR3 length equals 16 residues. Sequences were obtained from blood. V usage is TRBV15 and J usage is TRBJ1-4; 7 positions agree with TRBD1. The clonotype originates from a woman aged 60 to 75 in good health. The CDR3 region has the DNA TGTGCCACCAGCAGAGATGGGACAGCTGTTAATGAAAAACTGTTTTTT. Translating it yields CATSRDGTAVNEKLFF.